This TCR beta chain appears in the sequencing data of a study of early T cells in non-severe SARS-CoV-2 infection. Study findings and constraints: There was a bias toward anti-spike CD8 responses in VDJdb matching, which missed private and CD4 specificities.

MiXCR, applied by TCRdb to the 5' RACE reads, yields one record per CDR3 protein. The table has just under 60,000 distinct CDR3 sequences, about 7.7% seen once. This clonotype has at least ten counts. The antigen is not known. Sequencing was done on a sample of whole blood. The receptor's source is an adult who was a healthcare worker with PCR-confirmed SARS-CoV-2 infection or an uninfected control (not recorded which).

Here the CDR3 DNA reads TGTGCCAGCTCACCCCGGACTAGCCAAGGCGAGCAGTTCTTC. Translation: CASSPRTSQGEQFF. J is TRBJ2-1 and V is TRBV18, with 8 bases aligning to TRBD2. The CDR3 sequence is 14 residues long. Germline trimming cut 3 bases from V and 10 bases from J; bases unmatched to any gene: 8. Germline V gene lookup returns CDR1 KGHSH and CDR2 LQKENI.